What follows are 29 T cell receptor beta chains derived from one specimen sequenced in a study of blood T cells in healthy people across ages. For the second PCR, which ran for about 6 to 11 cycles, a sample-barcoded 5' primer and a J-beta primer mix were used. TCRdb itself ran the 5' RACE reads through MiXCR, one entry per CDR3 protein. The sample includes some 890,000 distinct CDR3 sequences, just under 30% of them seen just once. These data also featured in a second study, about T cells of mothers and their children.

Sequenced input: blood. The receptor set was obtained from a woman in her thirties or forties in good health.

About this clonotype: This sequence may be a read error, since a much larger clone differs from it by one base. The chain carries TRBV20-1 and TRBJ2-1, with D uncertain. V was shortened by 3 bases and J by 7 bases, with 19 bases between the two germline ends. Germline V lookup: CDR1 DFQATT, CDR2 SNEGSKA (reference sequence). The CDR3 sequence is 15 residues long. CDR3 in amino acids: CSASHLRTLSNEQFF. The CDR3, as DNA: TGCAGTGCTAGTCACCTCCGGACCCTGTCTAATGAGCAGTTCTTC.

This clonotype has just a few counts. This chain joins TRBV6-2 or TRBV6-3 and TRBJ2-1; 10 positions match TRBD2. CDR3 length equals 17 residues. Germline CDR1 MNHEY, CDR2 SVGEGT. With V trimmed by 4 bases and J by 4 bases, 10 bases remained unmatched. The DNA of the CDR3 is TGTGCCAGCAGTTCGCATCTAGCGGGGGACAAGTACAATGAGCAGTTCTTC. Its translation is CASSSHLAGDKYNEQFF.

V gene TRBV13 combines with J gene TRBJ1-2, with D hard to call. Germline CDR1 and CDR2: PRHDT and FYEKMQ (reference sequence). V was shortened by 7 bases and J by 4 bases, with 10 bases between the two germline ends. This CDR3 comprises 12 residues. CDR3 amino acids: CASTERGYGYTF. The DNA of the CDR3 is TGTGCCAGCACCGAACGGGGCTATGGCTACACCTTC.

This sequence joins TRBV6-5 and TRBJ2-1; D is ambiguous. CDR3 length equals 15 residues. CDR1 and CDR2 from the germline V gene are MNHEY and SVGAGI. V was shortened by 2 bases and J by 3 bases, with 11 bases between the two germline ends. This chain's CDR3 is CASSYTKDLYNEQFF. For the CDR3, the DNA is TGTGCCAGCAGTTACACCAAGGATCTCTACAATGAGCAGTTCTTC.

This clonotype was seen a handful of times. This chain joins TRBV7-9 and TRBJ1-2; no firm D call. Germline V CDR1 and CDR2: SEHNR, FQNEAQ (reference sequence). The CDR3 length is 12 residues. The V end lost 1 base, the J end lost 6 bases, and 6 bases lay between the germline ends. The CDR3 DNA sequence: TGTGCCAGCAGCTTAGGGTGGGATGGCTACACCTTC. Residues: CASSLGWDGYTF.

J is TRBJ1-4 and V is TRBV20-1; a possible D gene is TRBD1 (5 bases). CDR3 length: 15 residues. CDR1 is DFQATT and CDR2 is SNEGSKA in the germline V gene (reference sequence). The V end lost 2 bases, the J end lost 0 bases, and 10 bases lay between the germline ends. In DNA, the CDR3 is TGCAGTGCTAGACCCCCGGGGGCAACTAATGAAAAACTGTTTTTT. Translating it yields CSARPPGATNEKLFF.

Note on this clonotype: A much larger clone lies a single base off, so this may be a read error. V usage is TRBV20-1 and J usage is TRBJ2-7; D is perhaps TRBD2 (7 bases). Germline V gene lookup returns CDR1 DFQATT and CDR2 SNEGSKA (reference sequence). V dropped 0 bases and J dropped 4 bases, with 16 bases sitting between them. The CDR3 covers 15 residues. The CDR3 protein is CSARDGRGSPYEQYF. CDR3 bases: TGCAGTGCTAGAGATGGGAGGGGGAGTCCATACGAGCAGTACTTC.

In its sample, this clonotype was seen a few times. The chain uses TRBV7-9 and TRBJ2-3; 10 bases fit TRBD2. The germline V gene has CDR1 SEHNR and CDR2 FQNEAQ (reference sequence). The CDR3 contains 17 residues. The trim removed 1 base at V and 6 bases at J, leaving 10 bases unmatched. CDR3 residues: CASSLGLAGAHTDTQYF. The CDR3 DNA reads TGTGCCAGCAGCTTAGGCCTAGCGGGGGCCCACACGGATACGCAGTATTTT. Full variable domain (remainder filled in from reference TRBV7-9 and TRBJ2-3): DTGVSQNPRHKITKRGQNVTFRCDPISEHNRLYWYRQTLGQGPEFLTYFQNEAQLEKSRLLSDRFSAERPKGSFSTLEIQRTEQGDSAMYLCASSLGLAGAHTDTQYFGPGTRLTVL.

J is TRBJ1-2 and V is TRBV20-1; the D gene is possibly TRBD1 (5 bases). Trimming removed 3 bases at V and 3 bases at J, with 17 bases between. Germline assignment: CDR1 DFQATT and CDR2 SNEGSKA (reference sequence). This CDR3 contains 15 residues. The CDR3 protein is CSASPRGGVDYGYTF. The CDR3 region has the DNA TGCAGTGCTAGCCCCCGGGGGGGTGTAGACTATGGCTACACCTTC.

This clonotype was observed a handful of times. The chain joins TRBV5-1 to TRBJ1-2; a possible D gene is TRBD1 (5 bases). Germline CDR1 and CDR2: SGHRS and YFSETQ. The CDR3 has 16 residues. Trimming took off 4 bases at V and 3 bases at J, with 19 bases between the two ends. CDR3 sequence reads: CASSPRRGLGDYGYTF. The CDR3 bases are TGCGCCAGCAGCCCTCGGCGCGGGTTGGGGGACTATGGCTACACCTTC.

This clonotype is a singleton in its sample. It may be a read error: a sequence one base away is much more abundant. The CDR3 here is CSARGGGGVSHEQYF. The CDR3 DNA reads as TGCAGTGCTAGAGGCGGTGGTGGGGTGAGCCACGAGCAGTACTTC. The rearrangement joins TRBV20-1 to TRBJ2-4; D is undetermined. Gene TRBJ2-7 matches the end of the DNA better, so the J call may be wrong. The germline V gene has CDR1 DFQATT and CDR2 SNEGSKA (reference sequence). The length of the CDR3 is 15 residues.

This clonotype was detected only a few times. At one boundary the junction diverges from the germline segment, which might be a read error. The chain couples TRBV20-1 to TRBJ2-5, with 10 bases fitting TRBD1. This CDR3 is 15 amino acids long. Germline V gives CDR1 DFQATT, CDR2 SNEGSKA (reference sequence). The CDR3 coding sequence is TGCAGCGCTAGAGCGGACAGGGGGGTGGGTGAGACCCAGTACTTC. As protein: CSARADRGVGETQYF.

This clonotype showed up many times. The V gene is TRBV20-1, the J gene TRBJ2-3; D call uncertain. CDR3 length equals 11 residues. The germline V gene has CDR1 DFQATT and CDR2 SNEGSKA (reference sequence). V lost 5 bases and J 6 bases, leaving 9 bases between the germline ends. Written as DNA, the CDR3 is TGCAGTGCTTGGGAAAGGGATACGCAGTATTTT. Translated: CSAWERDTQYF.

Turning to this clonotype: One end of the junction varies from germline; a read error may be responsible. The chain couples TRBV4-2 to TRBJ2-5; 7 bases fit TRBD2. Germline V CDR1 and CDR2: LGHNA, YNFKEQ. This CDR3 spans 15 amino acids. Here the CDR3 reads CASRPSGEGQEAQYF. In nucleotides, the CDR3 is TGTGCCAGCAGACCTAGTGGGGAGGGCCAAGAGGCCCAGTACTTC.

This chain joins TRBV25-1 and TRBJ2-3; either TRBD1 or TRBD2 may supply D (6 bases each). The CDR3 sequence is 15 residues long. Trimming removed 2 bases from V and 0 bases from J, with 9 bases in between. CDR1 is MGHDK, CDR2 SYGVNS, per germline. CDR3 protein: CASSERGLSTDTQYF. DNA of the CDR3: TGTGCCAGCAGTGAACGGGGGCTCAGCACAGATACGCAGTATTTT.

The chain recombines TRBV5-1 with TRBJ2-7; 9 positions agree with TRBD1. The CDR3 loop spans 19 amino acids. With 4 bases clipped from V and 3 bases from J, the junction kept 20 bases outside the gene matches. CDR1 is SGHRS and CDR2 is YFSETQ in the germline V gene. CDR3 in amino acids: CASSLSPGQGLYLNYEQYF. The CDR3 DNA reads as TGCGCCAGCAGCCTCTCTCCGGGACAGGGTCTGTACCTCAACTACGAGCAGTACTTC. The whole variable domain, remainder taken from reference TRBV5-1 and TRBJ2-7, is KAGVTQTPRYLIKTRGQQVTLSCSPISGHRSVSWYQQTPGQGLQFLFEYFSETQRNKGNFPGRFSGRQFSNSRSEMNVSTLELGDSALYLCASSLSPGQGLYLNYEQYFGPGTRLTVT.

Of note for this clonotype: This may arise from a read error, as a much more abundant clone is one base away. The V call is TRBV29-1, the J call TRBJ2-1; D perhaps matches TRBD2 (6 bases). The V gene's germline CDR1 is SQVTM and CDR2 ANQGSEA. With 4 bases removed from V and 5 bases from J, the gap between germline ends came to 15 bases. The CDR3 has 14 residues. CDR3 sequence (DNA): TGCAGCGTTGCCTTGGGGGGTGTGGACAATGAGCAGTTCTTC. Translation: CSVALGGVDNEQFF.

This clonotype was seen more than once but under ten times. V is TRBV7-9 and J is TRBJ2-2, with D possibly called TRBD1 or TRBD2 (5 bases each). Germline loops: CDR1 SEHNR, CDR2 FQNEAQ (reference sequence). The CDR3 is 13 amino acids. V shed 8 bases and J shed 4 bases, with 11 bases lying between them. The DNA for the CDR3 is TGTGCCAGCCCGCCCGGGGCCACCGGGGAGCTGTTTTTT. Translating gives CASPPGATGELFF.

This clonotype was observed a few times. The chain recombines TRBV7-2 with TRBJ2-5, with 8 bases lining up with TRBD2. V was clipped by 4 bases and J by 4 bases; unmatched bases: 5. CDR1 is SGHTA, CDR2 FQGNSA, per germline. The CDR3 is 14 residues long. CDR3 region: CASSWTGGGETQYF. In DNA form, the CDR3 reads TGTGCCAGCAGCTGGACGGGAGGGGGAGAGACCCAGTACTTC.

The chain couples TRBV6-6 to TRBJ2-7; 7 bases are a match to TRBD1. The CDR3 is made up of 14 amino acids. J gave up 4 bases and V 6 bases, and 9 bases lay outside the gene matches. Looked up from germline, CDR1 is MNHNY and CDR2 is SVGAGI (reference sequence). Here the CDR3 DNA reads TGTGCCAGCAGCACTCGGGACAGACCTTACGAGCAGTACTTC. The encoded protein is CASSTRDRPYEQYF.

A few counts support this clonotype. The chain links TRBV4-3 to TRBJ1-1; 8 nucleotides match TRBD1. The V gene's germline CDR1 is LGHNA and CDR2 YSLEER. J gave up 0 bases and V 3 bases, and 3 bases lay outside the gene matches. This CDR3 spans 15 amino acids. The CDR3, as DNA: TGCGCCAGCAGCCAGGACAGGGTCCTGAACACTGAAGCTTTCTTT. This translates into CASSQDRVLNTEAFF.

In its sample, this clonotype was seen a few times. This chain links TRBV20-1 with TRBJ2-7; 9 bases are shared with TRBD1. Germline V gives CDR1 DFQATT, CDR2 SNEGSKA (reference sequence). The J segment lost 5 bases and the V segment lost 4 bases, leaving 3 bases of the junction unmatched. The CDR3 covers 12 residues. The CDR3 protein is CSATGQGHEQYF. CDR3 in DNA: TGCAGTGCTACGGGACAGGGACACGAGCAGTACTTC.

V gene TRBV20-1 combines with J gene TRBJ2-3; possibly TRBD1 or TRBD2 for D (5 bases each). The CDR3 is 17 residues long. V was shortened by 1 base and J by 1 base, with 18 bases between the two germline ends. CDR1 is DFQATT, CDR2 SNEGSKA, per germline (reference sequence). Written as DNA, the CDR3 is TGCAGTGCTAGAGGTCAACCTCGGGACGGCGGCACAGATACGCAGTATTTT. It specifies CSARGQPRDGGTDTQYF.

This clonotype was counted between two and nine times. The chain couples TRBV5-6 to TRBJ1-4; D uncertain. V was pared by 4 bases and J by 7 bases, with 14 bases between. The CDR3 sequence is 14 residues long. The germline V gene has CDR1 SGHDT and CDR2 YYEEEE. CDR3 in DNA: TGTGCCAGCAGCCCCGACGGCCTAATTGAAAAACTGTTTTTT. It is translated as CASSPDGLIEKLFF.

This clonotype was counted between two and nine times. The J gene is TRBJ2-1, the V gene TRBV7-2; 9 bases are shared with TRBD2. CDR3 length: 14 residues. V dropped 4 bases and J dropped 10; count of bases not matched to a gene: 8. CDR1 SGHTA and CDR2 FQGNSA come from the germline V gene. The CDR3 loop reads CASSSPAGGVEQFF. In DNA, the CDR3 is TGTGCCAGCAGCTCTCCAGCGGGGGGAGTGGAGCAGTTCTTC.

This clonotype was recorded a few times. The V gene is TRBV28, the J gene TRBJ1-2; TRBD1 matches at 9 bases. CDR3 length: 13 amino acids. The germline gives CDR1 MDHEN, CDR2 SYDVKM. The V gene end was trimmed by 3 bases and the J gene end by 7 bases; junction bases not matched to a gene: 3. CDR3 DNA: TGTGCCAGCAGTTTTAGGACAGGGGTTGGCTACACCTTC. Residues: CASSFRTGVGYTF.

This clonotype was seen a handful of times. This chain uses TRBV24-1 with TRBJ2-1; tentatively, D is TRBD2 (5 bases). Trimming cost V 3 bases and J 8 bases, with 19 bases left between them. CDR1 is KGHDR, CDR2 SFDVKD, per germline. The CDR3 extends over 16 amino acids. Here the CDR3 DNA reads TGTGCCACCAGTGATATAGGCTCGAGGGTTGGGGATGAGCAGTTCTTC. It codes for CATSDIGSRVGDEQFF.

This clonotype turned up a few times. This chain connects TRBV10-3 to TRBJ1-4; D is undetermined. Germline-derived CDR1 and CDR2 are ENHRY and SYGVKD. CDR3 length: 15 residues. Trimming shortened V by 8 bases and J by 0 bases, and 13 bases separated the two germline ends. This chain's CDR3 is CAIRGEGTTNEKLFF. The CDR3, as DNA: TGTGCCATCCGAGGAGAGGGAACAACTAATGAAAAACTGTTTTTT.

In its sample, this clonotype was seen many times. The J gene is TRBJ2-1, the V gene TRBV4-3, with D uncertain. The CDR3 spans 14 residues. The V and J ends lost 3 bases and 5 bases respectively, with 11 bases between them. Germline lookup yields CDR1 LGHNA and CDR2 YSLEER. The CDR3 reads CASSHPARNNEQFF. As DNA, the CDR3 is TGCGCCAGCAGCCATCCCGCCAGAAACAATGAGCAGTTCTTC.